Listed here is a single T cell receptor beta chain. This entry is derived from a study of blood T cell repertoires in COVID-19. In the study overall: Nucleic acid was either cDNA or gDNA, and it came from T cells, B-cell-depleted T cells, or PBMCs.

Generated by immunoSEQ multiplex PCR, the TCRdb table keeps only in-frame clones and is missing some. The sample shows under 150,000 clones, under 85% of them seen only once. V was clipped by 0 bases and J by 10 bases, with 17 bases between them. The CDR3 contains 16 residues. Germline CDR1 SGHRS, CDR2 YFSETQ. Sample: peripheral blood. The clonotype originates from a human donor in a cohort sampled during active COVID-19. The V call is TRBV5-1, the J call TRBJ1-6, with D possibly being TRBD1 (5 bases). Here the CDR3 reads CASSLAFGGSGSPLHF. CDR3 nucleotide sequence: TGCGCCAGCAGCTTGGCGTTTGGGGGGAGCGGCTCACCCCTCCACTTT.